This T cell receptor (beta chain) was sequenced during a study of blood T cell repertoires in COVID-19. In the study overall: Both acute and convalescent COVID-19 samples were obtained from the United States, Italy and Spain. Nucleic acid was either cDNA or gDNA, and it came from T cells, B-cell-depleted T cells, or PBMCs.

Per the authors' pipeline: It was from reference gene primer amplification that nucleated cell counts were estimated. Sequenced by immunoSEQ multiplex PCR; TCRdb stores in-frame clones only, minus some. Clone size and V and J calls were adopted from that table, with D and trimming inferred from the DNA. The sample holds 76,000 or so clones, roughly 89% seen once. Germline V gives CDR1 MNHEY, CDR2 SVGEGT. The length of the CDR3 is 16 residues. V lost 2 bases to trimming and J lost 4 bases; unmatched junction nucleotides: 5. V and J are TRBV6-2 or TRBV6-3 and TRBJ2-5; TRBD2 matches at 12 bases. This TCR came from a human donor in a cohort sampled during active COVID-19. The sequenced material came from peripheral blood. The CDR3 DNA is TGTGCCAGCAGTTACGGACTAGCGGGGCGCAGAGAGACCCAGTACTTC. As protein: CASSYGLAGRRETQYF.